Below are 11 T cell receptor beta chains sequenced from a single sample in a study of blood T cell repertoires in COVID-19. Some clones are missing from TCRdb's copy, which holds only in-frame ones; the method was immunoSEQ multiplex PCR. The sample includes just over 150,000 clones, 75% to 90% of them seen just once. Specimen: peripheral blood. These receptors were collected from a man between 60 and 70 years old with acute or convalescent COVID-19.

This clone was counted a single time. The V and J genes are TRBV5-6 and TRBJ2-5, with 8 bases lining up with TRBD1. V was pared by 6 bases and J by 2 bases, with 3 bases of the junction left unmatched. Germline CDR1 and CDR2: SGHDT and YYEEEE. This CDR3 region has 13 residues. The CDR3 coding sequence is TGTGCCAGCACACAGGGGGAACAAGAGACCCAGTACTTC. It encodes CASTQGEQETQYF. Full variable domain (missing parts from reference TRBV5-6 and TRBJ2-5): DAGVTQSPTHLIKTRGQQVTLRCSPKSGHDTVSWYQQALGQGPQFIFQYYEEEERQRGNFPDRFSGHQFPNYSSELNVNALLLGDSALYLCASTQGEQETQYFGPGTRLLVL.

The rearrangement joins TRBV5-6 to TRBJ2-5, with TRBD2 as a possible D gene (7 bases). Germline loops: CDR1 SGHDT, CDR2 YYEEEE. V shed 5 bases and J shed 4 bases, with 24 bases lying between them. The CDR3 runs 17 residues. The CDR3 is CASSKLGGAENRETQYF. DNA for the CDR3: TGTGCCAGCAGTAAATTAGGGGGGGCAGAGAATAGAGAGACCCAGTACTTC. The full variable domain, with the rest looked up from reference TRBV5-6 and TRBJ2-5, is DAGVTQSPTHLIKTRGQQVTLRCSPKSGHDTVSWYQQALGQGPQFIFQYYEEEERQRGNFPDRFSGHQFPNYSSELNVNALLLGDSALYLCASSKLGGAENRETQYFGPGTRLLVL.

CDR3 in DNA: TGTGCCAGCAGTTCTAGTTTATCGGCAACTAATGAAAAACTGTTTTTT. Amino acid sequence: CASSSSLSATNEKLFF. The rearrangement joins TRBV5-6 to TRBJ1-4, with D unresolved. Trimming took 5 bases from V and 0 from J, leaving 14 bases between them. This CDR3 is 16 amino acids long. The germline V gene encodes CDR1 SGHDT and CDR2 YYEEEE.

CDR3 sequence (DNA): TGTGCCAGCAGCTTATGGCCGGAGTTGAACACTGAAGCTTTCTTT. This encodes CASSLWPELNTEAFF. The gene calls are TRBV7-3 and TRBJ1-1; no definite D call. The V end was cut by 2 bases, the J end by 0 bases, with 10 bases between. This CDR3 region has 15 residues. The germline V gene has CDR1 SGHTA and CDR2 FQGTGA.

The rearrangement joins TRBV27 to TRBJ2-5; 10 bases agree with TRBD1. Germline assignment: CDR1 MNHEY and CDR2 SMNVEV (reference sequence). J gave up 4 bases and V 4 bases, and 6 bases lay outside the gene matches. This CDR3 comprises 15 residues. The CDR3: CASSSYRTGGETQYF. CDR3 coding DNA: TGTGCCAGCAGTTCCTACCGGACAGGGGGAGAGACCCAGTACTTC.

The V gene is TRBV4-3, the J gene TRBJ1-2, with D possibly being TRBD1 (6 bases). Germline CDR1 LGHNA, CDR2 YSLEER. This CDR3 is built from 17 residues. V was cut by 0 bases and J by 4 bases, with 18 bases left in between. The chain's CDR3 is CASSQDRTARRLYGYTF. CDR3 DNA sequence: TGCGCCAGCAGCCAAGATAGGACAGCCCGACGCCTCTATGGCTACACCTTC.

V and J are TRBV6-6 and TRBJ2-1; no clear D gene. The CDR3 length is 11 residues. Germline V gene lookup returns CDR1 MNHNY and CDR2 SVGAGI (reference sequence). Deletions cut 6 bases from V and 10 bases from J, with 10 bases between. CDR3 residues: CASRARVEQFF. DNA of the CDR3: TGTGCCAGCAGAGCTCGGGTGGAGCAGTTCTTC.

This chain connects TRBV6-5 to TRBJ2-5; 8 bases are a match to TRBD1. The CDR3 extends over 16 amino acids. V was pared by 0 bases and J by 4 bases, with 7 bases of the junction left unmatched. The germline V gene has CDR1 MNHEY and CDR2 SVGAGI. The CDR3 loop is CASSYSQGAMGETQYF. The CDR3, as DNA: TGTGCCAGCAGTTACTCGCAGGGGGCGATGGGAGAGACCCAGTACTTC.

This clone turned up a few times. The rearrangement uses TRBV30 and TRBJ2-3, with 8 bases that match TRBD2. The length of the CDR3 is 15 residues. Germline CDR1 GTSNPN, CDR2 SVGIG (reference sequence). The V segment lost 0 bases and the J segment 4 bases; nucleotides outside the gene matches: 6. CDR3 sequence (DNA): TGTGCCTGGAGTGTTGGTTCGGGGGGGCCAGATACGCAGTATTTT. Its translation is CAWSVGSGGPDTQYF.

The chain joins TRBV5-4 to TRBJ1-4, with 9 positions matching TRBD1. The CDR3 is made up of 16 amino acids. CDR1 is SGHNT, CDR2 YYREEE, per germline (reference sequence). The junction had 11 bases not matched to a gene; V was cut back by 4 bases and J by 7 bases. This CDR3 is CASSPGQGGGSEKLFF. CDR3 in DNA: TGTGCCAGCAGCCCGGGACAGGGAGGGGGAAGTGAAAAACTGTTTTTT. The complete variable domain, with remaining parts taken from reference TRBV5-4 and TRBJ1-4, reads ETGVTQSPTHLIKTRGQQVTLRCSSQSGHNTVSWYQQALGQGPQFIFQYYREEENGRGNFPPRFSGLQFPNYSSELNVNALELDDSALYLCASSPGQGGGSEKLFFGSGTQLSVL.

The rearrangement joins TRBV29-1 to TRBJ2-3; a weak D match, TRBD2 (5 bases). The germline V and J ends were trimmed by 1 base and 0 bases, with 8 bases remaining between them. In germline, CDR1 is SQVTM, CDR2 ANQGSEA. The CDR3 length is 14 residues. The DNA of the CDR3 is TGCAGCGTTGAAGGGCGGGCGAGCACAGATACGCAGTATTTT. Amino acids: CSVEGRASTDTQYF.